This TCR beta chain emerged from a study of blood T cell repertoires in COVID-19. About the research overall: Samples representing acute and convalescent COVID-19 were sourced from the United States, Italy and Spain. PBMCs, B-cell-depleted T cells, or T cells were the source of the cDNA or gDNA that made up the material.

As processed by the authors: By means of reference gene primer amplification, nucleated cell counts were estimated. Profiled with immunoSEQ multiplex PCR; TCRdb holds only in-frame clones, not every one. The V and J calls and clone size are taken from that table; D and trimming were inferred from the DNA. The sample has 160,000 or so clones; around three quarters are singletons. The germline V and J ends were trimmed by 0 bases and 0 bases, with 9 bases remaining between them. The CDR3 covers 16 residues. Germline lookup yields CDR1 LGHNA and CDR2 YNFKEQ. The TCR originated in a man between 65 and 85 years old with active or convalescent COVID-19. The sample consisted of peripheral blood. This chain joins TRBV4-2 and TRBJ2-1; D possibly corresponds to TRBD2 (6 bases). CDR3 sequence: CASSQERTNSYNEQFF. CDR3 sequence (DNA): TGTGCCAGCAGCCAAGAGAGGACTAACTCCTACAATGAGCAGTTCTTC.